This passage covers 13 T cell receptor beta chains from one sample sequenced in a study of technical replicates of blood from several donors. Measured with immunoSEQ multiplex PCR; TCRdb has only the in-frame clones, and not every one. The table shows some 90,000 clones, with 95% occurring only once. The specimen sequenced was T cells isolated from PBMCs. The origin of the receptors is a human donor in good health.

This sequence joins TRBV30 and TRBJ1-1; D perhaps matches TRBD1 (6 bases). Trimming pared 0 bases from V and 6 bases from J, leaving 14 bases between. The CDR3 spans 14 residues. CDR1 and CDR2 from the germline V gene are GTSNPN and SVGIG (reference sequence). CDR3 region: CAWSVRGQFSEAFF. In nucleotides, the CDR3 is TGTGCCTGGAGTGTACGAGGACAGTTCTCTGAAGCTTTCTTT.

The rearrangement joins TRBV10-3 to TRBJ2-5, with 7 bases identical to TRBD1. The junction had 7 bases not matched to a gene; V was cut back by 3 bases and J by 0 bases. Germline CDR1 ENHRY, CDR2 SYGVKD. This CDR3 region has 16 residues. This CDR3 is CAISDLADRYQETQYF. In DNA, the CDR3 is TGTGCCATCAGTGACCTTGCGGACAGGTACCAAGAGACCCAGTACTTC.

V gene TRBV21-1 combines with J gene TRBJ1-1. TRBV21-1 is a pseudogene segment. The CDR3 sequence is 16 residues long. CDR3 sequence: CASSMSVSGGYTEAFF. CDR3 bases: TGTGCCAGCAGCATGTCAGTCTCGGGGGGGTACACTGAAGCTTTCTTT.

The J gene is TRBJ2-7, the V gene TRBV5-1; 7 positions agree with TRBD2. Germline V gene sequence: CDR1 SGHRS, CDR2 YFSETQ. The CDR3 has 16 residues. V shed 4 bases, J shed 2 bases, and the junction held 12 bases outside the gene matches. Written as DNA, the CDR3 is TGCGCCAGCAGCGGAGGCCTTGAAGCGGGAACCTACGAGCAGTACTTC. This translates into CASSGGLEAGTYEQYF.

The chain has TRBV6-1 and TRBJ1-5; perhaps TRBD1 as D (5 bases). The V and J ends lost 1 base and 5 bases respectively, with 12 bases between them. Germline-derived CDR1 and CDR2 are MNHNS and SASEGT. The CDR3 is 15 amino acids. The CDR3 nucleotides are TGTGCCAGCAGTGAAGTCCGGGGGGTACATCAGCCCCAGCATTTT. The encoded protein is CASSEVRGVHQPQHF.

The chain has TRBV19 and TRBJ1-5; TRBD1 agrees at 7 bases. Germline V gene lookup returns CDR1 LNHDA and CDR2 SQIVND (reference sequence). The CDR3 has 13 amino acids. The junction had 9 bases not matched to a gene; V was cut back by 5 bases and J by 11 bases. As DNA, the CDR3 is TGTGCCAGTAGTCCAGACAGGGTGACTTCCCAGCATTTT. Its translation is CASSPDRVTSQHF. Combining the CDR3 with reference TRBV19 and TRBJ1-5 gives the whole variable domain DGGITQSPKYLFRKEGQNVTLSCEQNLNHDAMYWYRQDPGQGLRLIYYSQIVNDFQKGDIAEGYSVSREKKESFPLTVTSAQKNPTAFYLCASSPDRVTSQHFGDGTRLSIL.

The chain has TRBV27 and TRBJ2-3; TRBD2 matches 11 bases. Unmatched junction bases numbered 8, after V lost 3 bases and J lost 0 bases. The germline CDR1 and CDR2 sequences are MNHEY and SMNVEV (reference sequence). The CDR3 loop spans 18 amino acids. The CDR3 here is CASSLGLADLSSTDTQYF. DNA of the CDR3: TGTGCCAGCAGTTTGGGACTAGCGGATCTCTCTAGCACAGATACGCAGTATTTT.

The rearrangement uses TRBV11-2 and TRBJ2-2, with 8 bases identical to TRBD2. The CDR3 covers 17 residues. Germline CDR1 SGHAT, CDR2 FQNNGV. Losses at the gene ends were 3 bases for V and 0 bases for J; bases not matched to a gene: 6. The CDR3 region is CASSFPASGSNTGELFF. CDR3 nucleotides: TGTGCCAGCAGCTTTCCGGCTAGCGGGTCGAACACCGGGGAGCTGTTTTTT.

The V and J genes are TRBV19 and TRBJ1-1; possibly TRBD1 for D (5 bases). The ends were cut back, 4 bases at V and 3 bases at J, with 15 bases in the middle. The CDR3 is made up of 15 amino acids. Germline values: CDR1 LNHDA, CDR2 SQIVND (reference sequence). CDR3 in amino acids: CASSRGRARDTEAFF. CDR3 sequence (DNA): TGTGCCAGTAGTAGGGGGAGGGCGCGGGACACTGAAGCTTTCTTT.

The chain recombines TRBV5-1 with TRBJ2-2; no clear D. The CDR3 is 12 residues long. V was trimmed by 0 bases and J by 8 bases, leaving 5 bases between them. Looked up from germline, CDR1 is SGHRS and CDR2 is YFSETQ. CDR3 loop: CASSLARGELFF. CDR3 bases: TGCGCCAGCAGCTTGGCTAGAGGGGAGCTGTTTTTT.

The V call is TRBV9, the J call TRBJ2-7; 7 nucleotides agree with TRBD2. Germline values: CDR1 SGDLS, CDR2 YYNGEE. The CDR3 has 13 amino acids. V trimming: 2 bases; J trimming: 7 bases; junction bases outside the gene matches: 6. The CDR3 coding sequence is TGTGCCAGCAGCGTTTCACTGGGGGGGGAGCAGTACTTC. As protein: CASSVSLGGEQYF.

The chain recombines TRBV7-9 with TRBJ1-3, with D uncertain. The V end was cut by 11 bases, the J end by 0 bases, with 14 bases between. Per germline, CDR1 SEHNR and CDR2 FQNEAQ (reference sequence). CDR3 length equals 14 residues. The CDR3 nucleotides read TGTGCCGCAATGGTCCCCAGCTCTGGAAACACCATATATTTT. Its protein product is CAAMVPSSGNTIYF.

The V call is TRBV29-1, the J call TRBJ1-1; D remains ambiguous. CDR1 is SQVTM, CDR2 ANQGSEA, per germline. The CDR3 totals 12 residues. Between the trimmed V and J ends, which lost 3 bases and 5 bases, there was a span of 10 bases. The CDR3 DNA follows: TGCAGCGTTGATCGGGTAGAGACTGAAGCTTTCTTT. This encodes CSVDRVETEAFF.